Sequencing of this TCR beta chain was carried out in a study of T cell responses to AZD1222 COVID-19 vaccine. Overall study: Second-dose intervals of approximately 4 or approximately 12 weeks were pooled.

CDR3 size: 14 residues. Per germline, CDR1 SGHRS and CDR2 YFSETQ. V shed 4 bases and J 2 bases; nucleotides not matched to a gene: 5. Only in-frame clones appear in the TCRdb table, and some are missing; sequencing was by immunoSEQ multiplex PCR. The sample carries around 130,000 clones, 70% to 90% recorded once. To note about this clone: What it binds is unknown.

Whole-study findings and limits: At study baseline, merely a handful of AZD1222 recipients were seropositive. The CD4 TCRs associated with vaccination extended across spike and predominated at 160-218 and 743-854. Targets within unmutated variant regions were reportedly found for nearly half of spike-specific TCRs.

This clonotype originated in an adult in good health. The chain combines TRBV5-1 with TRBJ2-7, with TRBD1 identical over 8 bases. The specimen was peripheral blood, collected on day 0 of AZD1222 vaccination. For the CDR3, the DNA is TGCGCCAGCAGCATCGAACAGGGGGCCTACGAGCAGTACTTC. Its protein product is CASSIEQGAYEQYF.